The rows below give T cell receptor beta chains drawn from one sample of a study of beta chain features in type 1 diabetes. Generated by immunoSEQ multiplex PCR, the TCRdb table keeps only in-frame clones and is missing some. The sample holds about 340,000 clones, around 9.7% seen once. Sequencing input: central memory CD4+ T cells from blood. The receptors shown here come from a man aged 25 to 45 with type 1 diabetes. The CDR3 runs from the conserved cysteine through the conserved F or W. Fields, in order: V gene, J gene, CDR3 protein.

>TRBV5-1|TRBJ2-2
CASSFGSTGELFF
>TRBV29-1|TRBJ2-5
CSVGAQGETQYF
>TRBV7-7|TRBJ1-1
CASSTGLDTEAFF
>TRBV14|TRBJ2-1
CASSQESDRGYNEQFF
>TRBV6-6|TRBJ2-4
CASRPIAGLAKNIQYF
>TRBV5-1|TRBJ2-2
CASSSTGTGGTGELFF
>TRBV27|TRBJ2-7
CASRPGQVTYEQYF
>TRBV4-3|TRBJ1-1
CASSQELGDTEAFF
>TRBV6-6|TRBJ1-2
CASSHDRDGGYTF
>TRBV28|TRBJ2-6
CASSVRGSGANVLTF
>TRBV19|TRBJ2-7
CASSSDRGSYEQYF
>TRBV5-6|TRBJ1-5
CASSSTGGRDQPQHF
>TRBV7-9|TRBJ2-5
CASNPGVSETQYF
>TRBV19|TRBJ2-3
CASSIASSTDTQYF
>TRBV28|TRBJ2-7
CASSLGGYEQYF
>TRBV7-2|TRBJ1-2
CASSPDQRASGGYTF
>TRBV7-2|TRBJ1-2
CASSSLDRAGDGYTF
>TRBV7-2|TRBJ2-4
CASSQRQGALLAKNIQYF
>TRBV19|TRBJ1-2
CASSRDGGLYGYTF
>TRBV29-1|TRBJ2-3
CSVEGGLGSTDTQYF
>TRBV29-1|TRBJ1-2
CSVEDDSSTNYGYTF
>TRBV14|TRBJ2-7
CASSLPGGGDEQYF
>TRBV30|TRBJ2-6
CAWSKNRGTSSGANVLTF
>TRBV5-1|TRBJ2-3
CASSPGDRGPTDTQYF
>TRBV7-9|TRBJ2-5
CASSLGLAGAVETQYF
>TRBV5-1|TRBJ1-6
CASSPQGPQDSPLHF
>TRBV9|TRBJ2-1
CASSVEVPGYNEQFF
>TRBV7-9|TRBJ2-5
CASSLGHNQETQYF
>TRBV7-9|TRBJ2-7
CASSYRRDFEQYF
>TRBV5-1|TRBJ2-2
CATTGQYTGELFF
>TRBV7-2|TRBJ1-2
CASSRGQGAPPLARYTF
>TRBV9|TRBJ2-7
CASSVGQLLTEQYF
>TRBV5-1|TRBJ1-1
CASSFNPGNTEAFF
>TRBV27|TRBJ2-1
CASSPSGASSYNEQFF
>TRBV5-1|TRBJ1-2
CASSLPQGNYGYTF
>TRBV5-1|TRBJ1-2
CASSPGTEDYGYTF
>TRBV28|TRBJ2-1
CASSLSILAGVHNEQFF
>TRBV29-1|TRBJ2-1
CSVELDVEQFF